Below are 11 T cell receptor beta chains sequenced from a single sample in a study of T cells in localized non-small cell lung cancer. Assay used: immunoSEQ multiplex PCR; TCRdb lists only in-frame clones, some missing. The sample yields more than 1,200 clones, about 24% seen once. Sequenced material: lung tumor tissue, taken before any cancer treatment. The receptors derive from a man between 40 and 69 years old with stage I squamous cell lung carcinoma.

This clone has more than one count but fewer than ten. The J gene is TRBJ1-4, the V gene TRBV11-3; D unresolved. V was clipped by 5 bases and J by 4 bases, with 20 bases between them. The germline gives CDR1 SGHNT, CDR2 YENEEA. The CDR3 spans 17 residues. CDR3 nucleotides: TGTGCCAGCAGCCCTAACCGGGAGGGAGCGAGTAATGAAAAACTGTTTTTT. Protein product: CASSPNREGASNEKLFF.

The V gene is TRBV30, the J gene TRBJ1-5, with D perhaps TRBD1 (6 bases). The germline gives CDR1 GTSNPN, CDR2 SVGIG (reference sequence). This CDR3 region has 14 residues. V was trimmed by 0 bases and J by 4 bases, leaving 10 bases between them. CDR3 bases: TGTGCCTGGAGTGTAAAGGGGGGGAATCAGCCCCAGCATTTT. Residues: CAWSVKGGNQPQHF.

This clone was detected only a few times. This rearrangement joins TRBV28 to TRBJ1-2; 7 positions match TRBD1. This CDR3 is built from 14 residues. CDR1 is MDHEN and CDR2 is SYDVKM in the germline V gene. J gave up 3 bases and V 7 bases, and 8 bases lay outside the gene matches. CDR3 amino acids: CASTGQAQHYGYTF. The CDR3 bases are TGTGCCAGCACCGGACAGGCCCAGCACTATGGCTACACCTTC.

V gene TRBV6-8 combines with J gene TRBJ1-4, with TRBD1 identical over 7 bases. Germline trimming cut 2 bases from V and 2 bases from J; bases unmatched to any gene: 2. The CDR3 contains 15 residues. The germline gives CDR1 MNHGY, CDR2 SAAAGT. The CDR3 DNA reads as TGTGCCAGCAGTTACACGACAGGGACTAATGAAAAACTGTTTTTT. Translated: CASSYTTGTNEKLFF.

The V gene is TRBV18, the J gene TRBJ1-2; D unclear. CDR1 is KGHSH and CDR2 is LQKENI in the germline V gene. V lost 5 bases, J lost 4 bases, and 8 bases lay in between. This CDR3 is built from 12 residues. The CDR3 sequence is CASSIESYGYTF. DNA for the CDR3: TGTGCCAGCTCAATCGAAAGCTATGGCTACACCTTC. The whole variable domain, filled in from reference TRBV18 and TRBJ1-2, reads NAGVMQNPRHLVRRRGQEARLRCSPMKGHSHVYWYRQLPEEGLKFMVYLQKENIIDESGMPKERFSAEFPKEGPSILRIQQVVRGDSAAYFCASSIESYGYTFGSGTRLTVV.

This clone was detected only a few times. This chain's CDR3 is CASSYSFSTDRVTEAFF. CDR3 coding DNA: TGTGCCAGCAGTTACTCATTCTCGACTGACAGGGTCACTGAAGCTTTCTTT. The chain couples TRBV6-8 to TRBJ1-1; the match to TRBD1 covers 7 bases. V lost 0 bases, J lost 4 bases, and 11 bases stayed unmatched. From germline, CDR1 is MNHGY and CDR2 SAAAGT. The CDR3 has 17 amino acids.

This clone has more than one count but fewer than ten. This rearrangement joins TRBV11-3 to TRBJ2-5, with 9 bases fitting TRBD2. Germline trimming cut 3 bases from V and 5 bases from J; bases unmatched to any gene: 7. This CDR3 contains 15 residues. Germline assignment: CDR1 SGHNT and CDR2 YENEEA. CDR3 loop: CASSFQRGVRETQYF. CDR3 in DNA: TGTGCCAGCAGCTTCCAGCGGGGGGTACGGGAGACCCAGTACTTC.

The chain links TRBV6-8 to TRBJ2-7; D is unresolved. Deletions cut 6 bases from V and 2 bases from J, with 11 bases between. The CDR3 is 13 amino acids. In germline, CDR1 is MNHGY, CDR2 SAAAGT. CDR3 in amino acids: CASRPDTTYEQYF. CDR3 nucleotides: TGTGCCAGCAGACCTGACACCACCTACGAGCAGTACTTC.

V is TRBV9 and J is TRBJ1-3, with D possibly matching TRBD1 (5 bases). V lost 3 bases and J 1 base, leaving 17 bases between the germline ends. CDR1 is SGDLS and CDR2 is YYNGEE in the germline V gene. This CDR3 region has 17 residues. This chain's CDR3 is CASSGTPPTDSGNTIYF. CDR3 bases: TGTGCCAGCAGCGGTACCCCGCCGACAGATTCTGGAAACACCATATATTTT.

The rearrangement uses TRBV28 and TRBJ2-7; 10 bases align to TRBD2. This CDR3 has 15 amino acids. Germline V gene sequence: CDR1 MDHEN, CDR2 SYDVKM. V was pared by 5 bases and J by 6 bases, with 10 bases of the junction left unmatched. The CDR3 DNA reads as TGTGCCAGCAGTCCCCTAGCGCTAGCGGGAGTCGAGCAGTACTTC. Translation gives CASSPLALAGVEQYF.

This clone has only a few counts. The chain employs TRBV6-8 and TRBJ1-5, with 7 nucleotides matching TRBD1. The CDR3 is made up of 16 amino acids. CDR1 is MNHGY, CDR2 SAAAGT, per germline. With 7 bases clipped from V and 6 bases from J, the junction kept 15 bases outside the gene matches. The CDR3 DNA reads as TGTGCCAGCACCCTTATGCGACAGGGAGGAACTCAGCCCCAGCATTTT. It yields the protein CASTLMRQGGTQPQHF.